The 11 T cell receptor beta chains below were found in one sample sequenced in a study of blood T cells in healthy people across ages. Sample-barcoded 5' priming and a J-beta primer mix drove a second PCR of about 6 to 12 cycles. One entry per CDR3 protein, called by TCRdb with MiXCR from the 5' RACE reads. The table records hundreds of thousands of distinct CDR3 sequences, under 55% of them present only once. The source material was blood. These receptors all stem from a man aged 55 to 70 in good health.

J is TRBJ2-1 and V is TRBV5-6, with 8 bases that match TRBD2. This CDR3 contains 15 residues. CDR1 is SGHDT and CDR2 is YYEEEE in the germline V gene. Trimming removed 5 bases from V and 1 base from J; junction bases left unmatched: 5. CDR3 sequence: CASRPQRGSYNEQFF. The CDR3 DNA follows: TGTGCCAGCAGGCCCCAGCGGGGGTCCTACAATGAGCAGTTCTTC.

This clonotype was seen a handful of times. The chain uses TRBV11-3 and TRBJ2-5; TRBD2 agrees at 8 bases. Trimming took 5 bases from V and 2 from J; bases not matched to a gene: 13. Germline V gene lookup returns CDR1 SGHNT and CDR2 YENEEA. The CDR3 length is 17 residues. The CDR3 sequence: CASSPRGTRLIQETQYF. The CDR3 nucleotides are TGTGCCAGCAGCCCTAGGGGGACTAGATTGATACAAGAGACCCAGTACTTC.

This clonotype was seen a handful of times. This chain links TRBV28 with TRBJ2-7; no firm D call. The CDR3 is 13 amino acids. Per germline, CDR1 MDHEN and CDR2 SYDVKM. V lost 8 bases and J 4 bases, leaving 15 bases between the germline ends. The CDR3 protein is CASSMGQAYEQYF. CDR3 bases: TGTGCCAGCTCCATGGGCCAAGCTTACGAGCAGTACTTC.

The rearrangement links TRBV29-1 to TRBJ2-5; possibly TRBD1 for D (5 bases). Per germline, CDR1 SQVTM and CDR2 ANQGSEA. CDR3 size: 15 residues. Trimming shortened V by 2 bases and J by 2 bases, and 15 bases separated the two germline ends. CDR3: CSVELGALTQETQYF. CDR3 in DNA: TGCAGCGTTGAACTAGGGGCCCTAACTCAAGAGACCCAGTACTTC. Based on the CDR3 plus reference TRBV29-1 and TRBJ2-5, the full variable domain is SAVISQKPSRDICQRGTSLTIQCQVDSQVTMMFWYRQQPGQSLTLIATANQGSEATYESGFVIDKFPISRPNLTFSTLTVSNMSPEDSSIYLCSVELGALTQETQYFGPGTRLLVL.

This clonotype appeared a few times. The rearrangement joins TRBV12-3 or TRBV12-4 to TRBJ2-3; the D gene is possibly TRBD2 (5 bases). This CDR3 region has 13 residues. V was cut by 2 bases and J by 5 bases, with 8 bases left in between. This CDR3 reads CASSLFGIDTQYF. CDR3 DNA: TGTGCCAGCAGTTTATTCGGGATAGATACGCAGTATTTT.

This clonotype was counted only a few times. The chain links TRBV6-6 to TRBJ2-3, with D hard to call. The CDR3 runs to 14 residues. Germline CDR1 is MNHNY and CDR2 is SVGAGI (reference sequence). Trimming cost V 6 bases and J 0 bases, with 10 bases left between them. The DNA for the CDR3 is TGTGCCAGCAGGTTGGAGCCTAGCACAGATACGCAGTATTTT. Translating it yields CASRLEPSTDTQYF.

Worth noting for this clonotype: A much larger clone is a single base away; this may be a read error. In this CDR3 the conserved last residue, phenylalanine or tryptophan, is missing, so a read error is likely. The chain recombines TRBV12-3 or TRBV12-4 with TRBJ1-2, with 7 nucleotides matching TRBD1. V shed 6 bases, J shed 3 bases, and the junction held 10 bases outside the gene matches. CDR3 size: 15 residues. Here the CDR3 reads CASRTTDRSDYGYTL. The CDR3 region has the DNA TGTGCCAGCAGAACAACGGACAGGAGCGACTATGGCTACACCTTG.

V gene TRBV2 combines with J gene TRBJ2-1, with D possibly matching TRBD2 (5 bases). The last part of the DNA fits TRBJ2-7 better; the J call may be wrong. CDR1 is SNHLY and CDR2 is FYNNEI in the germline V gene. CDR3 length: 14 amino acids. Here the CDR3 reads CASRVIGGSSEQYF. The CDR3 nucleotides read TGTGCCAGCAGAGTTATCGGAGGCTCCAGCGAGCAGTACTTC.

The chain carries TRBV7-2 and TRBJ2-3; D perhaps matches TRBD1 (7 bases). The CDR3 is 15 residues long. The V gene lost 6 bases and the J gene lost 4 bases, with 17 bases spanning the gap. Germline CDR1 reads SGHTA; CDR2 reads FQGNSA. Here the CDR3 reads CASSRWRGLADTQYF. The DNA for the CDR3 is TGTGCCAGCAGTCGTTGGAGGGGGCTGGCAGATACGCAGTATTTT.

The chain couples TRBV27 to TRBJ2-7; 7 bases fit TRBD1. V was pared by 5 bases and J by 4 bases, with 8 bases of the junction left unmatched. Looked up from germline, CDR1 is MNHEY and CDR2 is SMNVEV (reference sequence). The CDR3 runs 14 residues. Here the CDR3 reads CASSLLGTAYEQYF. DNA of the CDR3: TGTGCCAGCAGTCTCCTCGGGACAGCATACGAGCAGTACTTC.

A single count supports this clonotype. Compared with germline, one end of the junction differs, possibly owing to a read error. The chain combines TRBV6-5 with TRBJ2-1; D perhaps matches TRBD2 (6 bases). From germline, CDR1 is MNHEY and CDR2 SVGAGI. The CDR3 runs to 15 residues. This CDR3 reads CASTPMGTSNNERFF. In DNA, the CDR3 is TGTGCCAGTACCCCAATGGGGACTTCCAACAATGAGCGGTTCTTC.